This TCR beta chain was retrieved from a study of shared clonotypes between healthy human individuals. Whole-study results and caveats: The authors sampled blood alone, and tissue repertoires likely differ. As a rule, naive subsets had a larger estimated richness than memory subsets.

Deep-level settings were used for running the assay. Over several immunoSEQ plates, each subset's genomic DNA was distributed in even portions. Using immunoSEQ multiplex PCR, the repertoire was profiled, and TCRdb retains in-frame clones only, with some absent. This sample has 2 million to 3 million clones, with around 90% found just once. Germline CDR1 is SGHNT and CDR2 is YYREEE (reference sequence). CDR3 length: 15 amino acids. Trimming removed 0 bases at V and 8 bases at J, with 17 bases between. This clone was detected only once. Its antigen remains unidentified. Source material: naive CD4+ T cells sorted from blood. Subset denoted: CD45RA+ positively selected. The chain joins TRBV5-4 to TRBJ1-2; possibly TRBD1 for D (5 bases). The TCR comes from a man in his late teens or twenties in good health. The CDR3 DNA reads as TGTGCCAGCAGCTTGGAGGCAGGGAGAGGTACCGGCTACACCTTC. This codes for CASSLEAGRGTGYTF.